Listed below are T cell receptor beta chains from one sample, sequenced in a study of regulatory T cells in long-lasting Graves disease. TCRdb processed the multiplex PCR reads anew with MiXCR; each CDR3 protein has one entry. The top ten clones hold more than 20% of a sample with over 350,000 distinct CDR3 sequences, under 25% of them seen once. The source was peripheral blood mononuclear cells (PBMCs), collected when the disease was refractory, from a patient treated with antithyroid drugs. Every receptor here comes from a female donor with Graves disease. Both conserved end residues are part of each CDR3. Fields, in order: D gene, J gene, V gene, CDR3 protein. The D gene is left open where the match is weak.

d_call: -
j_call: TRBJ2-6
v_call: TRBV10-2
cdr3_aa: CASSESTVSGANVLTF

d_call: TRBD1
j_call: TRBJ1-4
v_call: TRBV5-1
cdr3_aa: CASSFFLVGTGGAPANEKLFF

d_call: -
j_call: TRBJ1-2
v_call: TRBV9
cdr3_aa: CASSPGGGPGYGYTF

d_call: -
j_call: TRBJ2-7
v_call: TRBV11-2
cdr3_aa: CASSSLRHPYEQYF

d_call: TRBD1
j_call: TRBJ1-2
v_call: TRBV2
cdr3_aa: CASSPLGQVITYGYTF

d_call: -
j_call: TRBJ1-2
v_call: TRBV24-1
cdr3_aa: CATSDGGRDYGYTF

d_call: TRBD1
j_call: TRBJ2-2
v_call: TRBV20-1
cdr3_aa: CSATSITGGTGELFF

d_call: -
j_call: TRBJ2-4
v_call: TRBV12-3/TRBV12-4
cdr3_aa: CASSLGIANSYF

d_call: -
j_call: TRBJ2-7
v_call: TRBV4-1
cdr3_aa: CASSHNLPGRGSSYEQYF

d_call: -
j_call: TRBJ2-3
v_call: TRBV20-1
cdr3_aa: CSASSRGTTDTQYF

d_call: TRBD1
j_call: TRBJ2-3
v_call: TRBV27
cdr3_aa: CASSRQGAPTDTQYF

d_call: -
j_call: TRBJ2-2
v_call: TRBV27
cdr3_aa: CASSLSLGDAGELFF

d_call: TRBD1
j_call: TRBJ1-2
v_call: TRBV7-2
cdr3_aa: CASSLRDGPGGDYGYTF

d_call: TRBD2
j_call: TRBJ2-1
v_call: TRBV28
cdr3_aa: CASKTVGTSGYNEQFF

d_call: -
j_call: TRBJ2-3
v_call: TRBV20-1
cdr3_aa: CSAEVDTQYF

d_call: TRBD1
j_call: TRBJ2-7
v_call: TRBV11-2
cdr3_aa: CASSRPGQVPYEQYF

d_call: -
j_call: TRBJ2-5
v_call: TRBV7-2
cdr3_aa: CASSLGLNIQETQYF

d_call: -
j_call: TRBJ2-5
v_call: TRBV6-2/TRBV6-3
cdr3_aa: CASSYGPTVQETQYF

d_call: TRBD2
j_call: TRBJ2-3
v_call: TRBV7-2
cdr3_aa: CASSQTSGRADTQYF

d_call: TRBD1
j_call: TRBJ2-5
v_call: TRBV19
cdr3_aa: CASRPGGNQETQYF

d_call: -
j_call: TRBJ1-1
v_call: TRBV12-3/TRBV12-4
cdr3_aa: CASSVLGTEAFF

d_call: -
j_call: TRBJ1-1
v_call: TRBV3-1
cdr3_aa: CASSQFPGTEAFF

d_call: TRBD1
j_call: TRBJ1-6
v_call: TRBV11-2
cdr3_aa: CASSSVRGDRGSPLHF

d_call: -
j_call: TRBJ1-1
v_call: TRBV7-2
cdr3_aa: CASSLLDFGAFF

d_call: -
j_call: TRBJ2-7
v_call: TRBV5-1
cdr3_aa: CASSLKTSEQYF

d_call: -
j_call: TRBJ1-4
v_call: TRBV27
cdr3_aa: CASSFRQSGGKLFF

d_call: -
j_call: TRBJ1-1
v_call: TRBV30
cdr3_aa: CAWTPGMNTEAFF

d_call: TRBD1
j_call: TRBJ2-5
v_call: TRBV3-1
cdr3_aa: CASSQRGREEETQYF

d_call: -
j_call: TRBJ1-1
v_call: TRBV6-5
cdr3_aa: CASSYLDGMEAFF

d_call: -
j_call: TRBJ1-6
v_call: TRBV2
cdr3_aa: CASSDRHDSPLHF

d_call: -
j_call: TRBJ1-1
v_call: TRBV20-1
cdr3_aa: CSARWGGAGFLNTEAFF

d_call: -
j_call: TRBJ2-7
v_call: TRBV6-2/TRBV6-3
cdr3_aa: CASDQAGGGYEQYF

d_call: -
j_call: TRBJ2-2
v_call: TRBV12-3/TRBV12-4
cdr3_aa: CASSPSGYPGAGELFF

d_call: -
j_call: TRBJ1-5
v_call: TRBV28
cdr3_aa: CASRSGQPQHF

d_call: -
j_call: TRBJ2-2
v_call: TRBV5-1
cdr3_aa: CASSLDPGNTGELFF

d_call: -
j_call: TRBJ2-6
v_call: TRBV6-4
cdr3_aa: CASSDTDSGANVLTF

d_call: TRBD1
j_call: TRBJ2-7
v_call: TRBV10-3
cdr3_aa: CAISEDRGASYEQYF

d_call: -
j_call: TRBJ1-1
v_call: TRBV19
cdr3_aa: CASSIQGFETEAFF

d_call: -
j_call: TRBJ1-5
v_call: TRBV30
cdr3_aa: CAWSDGPRGGQPQHF

d_call: TRBD2
j_call: TRBJ2-1
v_call: TRBV27
cdr3_aa: CASSFVAGAGEQFF

d_call: -
j_call: TRBJ2-7
v_call: TRBV11-2
cdr3_aa: CASSLAPPGTASYEQYF

d_call: TRBD2
j_call: TRBJ2-5
v_call: TRBV20-1
cdr3_aa: CSASRSSGRALNQETQYF

d_call: -
j_call: TRBJ2-3
v_call: TRBV2
cdr3_aa: CASSHSRRESTDTQYF

d_call: -
j_call: TRBJ2-2
v_call: TRBV11-2
cdr3_aa: CASSLVSLPIPRGTGELFF